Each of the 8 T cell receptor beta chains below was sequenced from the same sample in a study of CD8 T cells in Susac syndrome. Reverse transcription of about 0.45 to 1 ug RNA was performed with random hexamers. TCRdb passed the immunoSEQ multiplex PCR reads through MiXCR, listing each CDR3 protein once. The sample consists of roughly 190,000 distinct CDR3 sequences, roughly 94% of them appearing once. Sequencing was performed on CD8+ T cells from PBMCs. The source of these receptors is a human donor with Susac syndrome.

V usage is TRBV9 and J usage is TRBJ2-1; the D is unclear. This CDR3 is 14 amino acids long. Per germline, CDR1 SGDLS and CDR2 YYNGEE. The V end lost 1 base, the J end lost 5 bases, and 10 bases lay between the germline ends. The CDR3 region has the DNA TGTGCCAGCAGCGTACCGCCGCGTAACAATGAGCAGTTCTTC. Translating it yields CASSVPPRNNEQFF.

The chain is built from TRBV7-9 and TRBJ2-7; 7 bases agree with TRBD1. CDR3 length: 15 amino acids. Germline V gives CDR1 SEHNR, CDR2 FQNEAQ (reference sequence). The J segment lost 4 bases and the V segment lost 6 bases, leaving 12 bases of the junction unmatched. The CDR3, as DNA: TGTGCCAGCAGTCCTAGGGGGCTAGCTGGATACGAGCAGTACTTC. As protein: CASSPRGLAGYEQYF.

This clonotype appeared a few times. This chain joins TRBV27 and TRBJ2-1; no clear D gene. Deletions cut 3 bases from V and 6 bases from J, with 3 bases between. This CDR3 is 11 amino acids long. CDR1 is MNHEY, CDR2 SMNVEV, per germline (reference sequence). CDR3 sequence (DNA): TGTGCCAGCAGTTTCACCAATGAGCAGTTCTTC. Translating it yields CASSFTNEQFF.

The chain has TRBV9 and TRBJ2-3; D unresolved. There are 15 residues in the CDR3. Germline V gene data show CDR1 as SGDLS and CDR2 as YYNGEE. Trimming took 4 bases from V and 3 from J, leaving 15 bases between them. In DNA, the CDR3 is TGTGCCAGCAGCCCCCCTCCCCCGGAAACAGATACGCAGTATTTT. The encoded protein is CASSPPPPETDTQYF.

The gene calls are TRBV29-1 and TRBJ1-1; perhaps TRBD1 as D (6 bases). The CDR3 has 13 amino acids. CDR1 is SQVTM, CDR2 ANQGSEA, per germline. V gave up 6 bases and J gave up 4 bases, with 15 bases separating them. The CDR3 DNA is TGCAGCGTAAAACTAGGGGGGAGCACTGAAGCTTTCTTT. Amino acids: CSVKLGGSTEAFF.

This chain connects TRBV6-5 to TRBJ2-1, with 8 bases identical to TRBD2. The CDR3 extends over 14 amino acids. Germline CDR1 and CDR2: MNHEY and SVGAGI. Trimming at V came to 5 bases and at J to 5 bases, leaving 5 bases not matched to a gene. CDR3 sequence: CASSLLAGHNEQFF. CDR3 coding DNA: TGTGCCAGCAGTCTCTTAGCGGGGCACAATGAGCAGTTCTTC.

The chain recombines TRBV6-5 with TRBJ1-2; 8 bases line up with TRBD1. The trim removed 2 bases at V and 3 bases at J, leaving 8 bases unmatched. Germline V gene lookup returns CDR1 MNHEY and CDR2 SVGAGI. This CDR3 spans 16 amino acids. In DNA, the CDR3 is TGTGCCAGCAGTTACGCTAGGACAGGGATTGACTATGGCTACACCTTC. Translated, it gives CASSYARTGIDYGYTF.

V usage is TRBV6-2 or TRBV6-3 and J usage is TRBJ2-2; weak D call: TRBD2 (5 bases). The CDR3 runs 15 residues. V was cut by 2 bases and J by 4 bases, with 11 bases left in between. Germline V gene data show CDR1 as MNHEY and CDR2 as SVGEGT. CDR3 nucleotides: TGTGCCAGCAGTTACCGTACTACTAGCACCGGGGAGCTGTTTTTT. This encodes CASSYRTTSTGELFF.